This T cell receptor beta chain came from a study of shared clonotypes between healthy human individuals. The study's findings and limits: The study generally estimated greater richness for naive than memory subsets.

Assay used: immunoSEQ multiplex PCR; TCRdb lists only in-frame clones, some missing. The sample records about 690,000 clones, about 90% being singletons. On this clone: Antigen: not known.

V shed 6 bases and J 2 bases; nucleotides not matched to a gene: 8. The germline CDR1 and CDR2 sequences are LGHNT and FRNRAP. The CDR3 length is 15 residues. Sample: memory CD8+ T cells from PBMCs. The subset here: CD45RO+ cells pooled with CCR7-negative TemRA cells. The chain has TRBV12-5 and TRBJ1-1, with 8 bases lining up with TRBD1. This clonotype was obtained from a man between 18 and 35 years old in good health. Some clones in this sample may be carry-over from other donors' samples. The CDR3 coding sequence is TGTGCTAGTGGCCGCCGACAGGGGCCTAACACTGAAGCTTTCTTT. It specifies CASGRRQGPNTEAFF.